The clone carrying this T cell receptor (beta chain) was observed a few times. Researchers took RNA transcripts and amplified the TCR beta CDR3 regions from them. The HTBI primer set served for first-round RT-PCR of the TCR CDR3. TCRdb called the multiplex PCR reads again in MiXCR, with one record for every CDR3 protein. The repertoire holds about 400,000 distinct CDR3 sequences, with about 15% as singletons. These data are taken from a study of T cells in Graves' hyperthyroidism and ophthalmopathy. Uncontrolled infection, other autoimmune disease, pregnancy or lactation excluded patients. Sequencing was performed on blood. This TCR was recovered from a woman between 25 and 40 years old with Graves' hyperthyroidism.

Here the CDR3 reads CASSLFAPSGPYEQYF. The CDR3 DNA follows: TGTGCCAGCAGCTTATTTGCCCCCTCAGGGCCCTACGAGCAGTACTTC. The V call is TRBV7-3, the J call TRBJ2-7; tentative D call: TRBD1 (5 bases). CDR1 SGHTA and CDR2 FQGTGA come from the germline V gene. There are 16 residues in the CDR3. Trimming stripped 2 bases from V and 2 bases from J, with 16 bases between.